The clone carrying this TCR beta chain was observed many times. No antigen is known for it. This entry belongs to a study of breast tumors, draining lymph nodes, adjacent tissues. With 2 bases clipped from V and 3 bases from J, the junction kept 5 bases outside the gene matches. This CDR3 region has 15 residues. From germline, CDR1 is SNHLY and CDR2 FYNNEI. Axillary draining lymph nodes of breast cancer patients supplied the node samples. Each CDR3 protein gets one entry after TCRdb re-called the multiplex PCR reads with MiXCR. Altogether 150,000 to 250,000 distinct CDR3 sequences are present, over 25% being singletons, with the ten largest covering more than 4%. Study-level results: The lymph node origin of tumor T cells was framed as consistent with a hypothesis, not demonstrated. Compared with lymph nodes, tumors were less diverse; compared with nontumor tissue, more. Compared with basal-like, luminal-like tumors shared significantly more repertoire with nontumor tissue. The data were judged consistent with most tumor T cells coming from lymph node and expanding in tumor.

The sequenced sample consisted of axillary lymph node tissue. This TCR was sampled from a female donor with breast cancer. Some clones in this sample may be carry-over from other donors' samples. The chain joins TRBV2 to TRBJ2-7, with 9 bases identical to TRBD1. The CDR3 bases are TGTGCCAGCAGTGAACGACAGGGGGGGTTCTACGAGCAGTACTTC. It codes for CASSERQGGFYEQYF.